A selection of T cell receptor beta chains follows, all from one sample in a study of regulatory T cells in long-lasting Graves disease. One entry per CDR3 protein results from TCRdb running MiXCR on the multiplex PCR reads. The data show roughly 400,000 distinct CDR3 sequences, 16% seen once. The same specimen was also included in a second study, on T cells in Graves' hyperthyroidism and ophthalmopathy.

Sequencing was performed on peripheral blood mononuclear cells (PBMCs), taken at new diagnosis, from a patient treated with antithyroid drugs. Receptors were obtained from a woman aged 18-29 years with Graves disease. Both conserved end residues are part of each CDR3.

j_call	cdr3_length	v_call	cdr3_aa
TRBJ2-7	15	TRBV4-1	CASSHAPGLADEQYF
TRBJ2-7	18	TRBV4-2	CASSQAPMGLAGSYEQYF
TRBJ2-3	12	TRBV30	CAWRTGGDTQYF
TRBJ2-7	13	TRBV28	CASSEVSPLEQYF
TRBJ1-6	17	TRBV20-1	CSAYSQGKGSYNSPLHF
TRBJ2-1	14	TRBV24-1	CAASGFGENNEQFF
TRBJ2-3	12	TRBV3-1	CASSSRARPQYF
TRBJ1-5	16	TRBV28	CASSLHSGGGNQPQHF
TRBJ2-3	14	TRBV11-1	CASSWTRGTDTQYF
TRBJ2-5	15	TRBV5-4	CASSLILAEEETQYF
TRBJ2-5	15	TRBV11-2	CASSLDRRLQETQYF
TRBJ1-5	12	TRBV20-1	CSGGEGNQPQHF
TRBJ1-1	12	TRBV10-3	CAISDYFTEAFF
TRBJ2-2	14	TRBV10-1	CASGTDKNTGELFF
TRBJ2-5	14	TRBV19	CASSIMGYQETQYF
TRBJ2-3	13	TRBV2	CASPGGGTDTQYF
TRBJ2-1	14	TRBV7-2	CASTVDGSYNEQFF
TRBJ1-2	14	TRBV7-2	CASSGQGLLAGYTF
TRBJ2-3	16	TRBV9	CASSTRRGGSTDTQYF
TRBJ1-1	16	TRBV28	CASSSLRVDDSTEAFF
TRBJ2-5	14	TRBV20-1	CSARVYRAQETQYF
TRBJ1-2	13	TRBV5-4	CASSAPGDYGYTF
TRBJ2-3	15	TRBV28	CASSQFRDSTDTQYF
TRBJ2-7	13	TRBV2	CASSYALRDNEYF
TRBJ1-6	14	TRBV3-1	CATKNGGSHSPLHF
TRBJ2-1	15	TRBV24-1	CATSDSGQGHNEQFF
TRBJ2-3	15	TRBV6-1	CASSEGEEEADTQYF
TRBJ2-7	13	TRBV5-5	CASSLQGPDEQYF
TRBJ2-5	16	TRBV3-1	CASSQDQGIGEETQYF
TRBJ2-1	15	TRBV30	CASRAWSRMTHEQFF
TRBJ1-3	14	TRBV12-3/TRBV12-4	CASSLIGSGNTIYF
TRBJ2-7	11	TRBV6-1	CASSGLRNLGF
TRBJ2-2	15	TRBV24-1	CATMSPGTYTGELFF
TRBJ1-5	15	TRBV7-8	CASSLVPNSNQPQHF
TRBJ2-7	18	TRBV6-1	CASSLIPGLGPGPYEQYF
TRBJ2-7	13	TRBV12-3/TRBV12-4	CASSLQDSYEQYF
TRBJ2-1	19	TRBV5-1	CASSLVAPLAGGSSNEQFF
TRBJ2-2	14	TRBV6-1	CASYLGRESGELFF
TRBJ2-7	14	TRBV7-9	CASSLADRGYEQYF
TRBJ2-3	18	TRBV2	CASSKRLAAPAGSDTQYF